Here is one T cell receptor (beta chain) with its context. This clonotype appeared many times. The antigen it binds to is not known. Qualities for individual bases were not recorded, and no much larger clone is one base off. Preparation of the library involved PCR. For sequencing, an Illumina HiSeq 2500 was employed. TCR library preparation used molecular barcoding, with unique molecular identifiers applied to normalize quantification of the TCRbeta repertoire. TCRdb ran its own pipeline on the public reads, namely fastp trimming at Q25 and MiXCR clone calling, and kept in-frame beta chains. A single entry per CDR3 protein holds the most common genes and DNA from its merged rows. In all, the sample holds some 180,000 distinct CDR3 sequences, and about 7% of those were seen once. The ten largest clones take up 5.5% of the sample. These data originate in a study of T-cell reconstitution after alpha-beta-depleted transplantation in children (dated by TCRdb to 2015 to 2016). Looking at the study overall: Using TCR repertoire profiling, the study quantitatively followed how T-cell immune reconstitution unfolded in children after TCRalphabeta/CD19-depleted allogeneic hematopoietic cell transplantation. General study outcomes and caveats: Over subsequent months, a decline in hyperexpanded clone frequencies was noted, and after one year, T-cell counts and TCRbeta diversity were mostly ascribed to newly produced T cells. Apparently early alphabetaT-cell count recovery about two months after transplant reportedly relied on only several hundred rapidly expanded clones derived from non-depleted graft cells. The high TCRbeta diversity at day 60 in some patients was ascribed to recipient T cells and intrathymic progenitors that had survived conditioning.

The treatment or condition label, read with the paper, signifies: allogeneic hematopoietic cell transplantation with graft depleted of TCRalphabeta T cells and CD19 B cells. The children who served as transplant recipients had been given grafts of TCRalphabeta/CD19-depleted allogeneic hematopoietic cells. The sequence was collected from a boy aged 2 to 9 with acute lymphoblastic leukemia, due to receive a stem cell transplant. The sequences come from PBMCs, collected before TCRalphabeta/CD19-depleted stem cell transplant.

The CDR3 has the sequence CASSQGRWLFF. In nucleotide form, the sequence is TGTGCCAGCAGCCAAGGCAGATGGCTGTTTTTT. The chain couples TRBV3-1 to TRBJ1-4, with the D gene uncertain. Between the V and J ends, shortened by 1 base and 14 bases respectively, the junction contains 8 bases. According to the germline V gene (reference sequence), CDR1 reads LGHDT and CDR2 reads YNNKEL. The CDR3 numbers 11 residues from cysteine through phenylalanine. Only CDR3 DNA remains: 33 bases, in frame from the first base.